The clone carrying this T cell receptor beta chain has more than one count but fewer than ten. Its antigen is as yet unknown. Looked up from germline, CDR1 is LGHNA and CDR2 is YNFKEQ. CDR3 length equals 18 residues. Trimming removed 2 bases from V and 4 bases from J; junction bases left unmatched: 6. This sample is drawn from a study of CD8 T cells in ankylosing spondylitis. Scientists made TCR beta libraries using quantitative 5'-RACE with molecular barcodes. TCRdb fed the 5' RACE reads into MiXCR, producing one record per CDR3 protein. Counted here are roughly 230,000 distinct CDR3 sequences, approximately 20% occurring once; the ten biggest clones make up around 30%. General study results and limits: Peripheral blood samples showed relatively rare disease-linked clones, and these clones were CD8+. Within matched ankylosing spondylitis synovial fluid, disease-linked clones were reportedly significantly enriched. Prior literature has documented some motif variants in synovial fluid and blood from reactive arthritis.

The receptor comes from a male donor with ankylosing spondylitis or in good health (not recorded which). Sequences were obtained from blood, either unsorted or a sorted T cell fraction (not recorded which). The rearrangement links TRBV4-2 to TRBJ2-1; 15 bases fit TRBD2. Here the CDR3 reads CASSQPGLAGGKYNEQFF. For the CDR3, the DNA is TGTGCCAGCAGCCAACCGGGACTAGCGGGAGGAAAGTACAATGAGCAGTTCTTC.